At least ten counts were recorded for the clone carrying this T cell receptor (beta chain). This entry belongs to a study of T cells in Graves' hyperthyroidism and ophthalmopathy. This CDR3 has 14 amino acids. The germline gives CDR1 SEHNR, CDR2 FQNEAQ (reference sequence). The V end was cut by 2 bases, the J end by 10 bases, with 12 bases between. Amplification targeted TCR beta CDR3 regions from RNA transcripts. First-round RT-PCR of the TCR CDR3 relied on the HTBI primer set. In TCRdb, the multiplex PCR reads were re-called with MiXCR into one record per CDR3 protein. The table shows fewer than 400,000 distinct CDR3 sequences, with roughly 15% occurring only once.

The receptor comes from a young man with Graves' hyperthyroidism. The specimen was blood. The rearrangement links TRBV7-9 to TRBJ1-6; unclear D gene. This CDR3 is CASSLMAGGSPLHF. In DNA form, the CDR3 reads TGTGCCAGCAGCTTAATGGCCGGCGGCTCACCCCTCCACTTT.